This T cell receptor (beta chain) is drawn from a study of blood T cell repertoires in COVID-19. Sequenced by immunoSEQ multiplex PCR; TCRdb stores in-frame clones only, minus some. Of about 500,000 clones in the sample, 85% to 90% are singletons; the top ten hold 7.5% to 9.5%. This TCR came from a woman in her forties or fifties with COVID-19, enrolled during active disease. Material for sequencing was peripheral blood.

CDR3 in DNA: TGTGCCAGCAGTCCCTCTAGAGGGATCAACCAAGAGACCCAGTACTTC. Its protein is CASSPSRGINQETQYF. The genes are TRBV2 and TRBJ2-5; perhaps TRBD2 as D (5 bases). Germline V lookup: CDR1 SNHLY, CDR2 FYNNEI. V was pared by 5 bases and J by 0 bases, with 16 bases between. The CDR3 is 16 amino acids. Full variable domain (missing parts from reference TRBV2 and TRBJ2-5): EPEVTQTPSHQVTQMGQEVILRCVPISNHLYFYWYRQILGQKVEFLVSFYNNEISEKSEIFDDQFSVERPDGSNFTLKIRSTKLEDSAMYFCASSPSRGINQETQYFGPGTRLLVL.